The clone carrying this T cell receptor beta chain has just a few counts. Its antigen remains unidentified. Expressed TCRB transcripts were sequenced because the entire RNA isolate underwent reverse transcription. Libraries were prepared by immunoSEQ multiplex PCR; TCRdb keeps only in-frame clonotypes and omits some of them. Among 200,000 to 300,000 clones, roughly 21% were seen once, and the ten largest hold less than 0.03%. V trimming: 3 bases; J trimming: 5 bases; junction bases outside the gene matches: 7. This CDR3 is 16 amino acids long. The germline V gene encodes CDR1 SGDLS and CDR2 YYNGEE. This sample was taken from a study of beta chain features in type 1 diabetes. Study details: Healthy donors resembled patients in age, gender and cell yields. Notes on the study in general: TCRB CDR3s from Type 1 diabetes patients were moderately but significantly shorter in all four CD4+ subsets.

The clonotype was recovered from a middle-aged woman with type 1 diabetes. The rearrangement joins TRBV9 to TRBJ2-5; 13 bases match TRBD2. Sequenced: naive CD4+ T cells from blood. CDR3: CASSANPGLAGETQYF. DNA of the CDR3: TGTGCCAGCAGCGCCAACCCGGGACTAGCGGGGGAGACCCAGTACTTC.